The 30 T cell receptor beta chains presented below share a single source sample, sequenced in a study of blood T cells in healthy people across ages. The authors ran a second PCR of 7 to 11 cycles using a sample-barcoded 5' primer and a J-beta primer mix. TCRdb fed the 5' RACE reads into MiXCR, producing one record per CDR3 protein. The data hold 650,000 to 1,000,000 distinct CDR3 sequences, with 36% observed a single time. Input material: blood. The receptors originated from a man aged 18-30 years in good health.

This clonotype was counted ten times or more. J is TRBJ2-3 and V is TRBV11-2; D might be TRBD2 (6 bases). This CDR3 region has 15 residues. V was clipped by 3 bases and J by 0 bases, with 10 bases between them. Germline values: CDR1 SGHAT, CDR2 FQNNGV. The DNA of the CDR3 is TGTGCCAGCAGCTTGACTAGGGCTAGCACAGATACGCAGTATTTT. It specifies CASSLTRASTDTQYF.

The chain uses TRBV20-1 and TRBJ1-1, with D possibly TRBD1 on 5 matching bases. Per germline, CDR1 DFQATT and CDR2 SNEGSKA (reference sequence). V was cut by 6 bases and J by 5 bases, with 28 bases left in between. This CDR3 is 17 amino acids long. CDR3 coding DNA: TGCAGTGCCCCCGAATATCTTGGACCCCGAGGGGCGACTGAAGCTTTCTTT. Protein product: CSAPEYLGPRGATEAFF.

A few counts support this clonotype. This chain uses TRBV20-1 with TRBJ2-3; 13 positions match TRBD2. Germline trimming cut 5 bases from V and 10 bases from J; bases unmatched to any gene: 9. The CDR3 is made up of 14 amino acids. Germline CDR1 is DFQATT and CDR2 is SNEGSKA (reference sequence). CDR3 nucleotide sequence: TGCAGTGCTCCTACTAGCGGGGGGGCCCGGGCGCAGTATTTT. Translating it yields CSAPTSGGARAQYF.

This chain connects TRBV21-1 to TRBJ1-2. TRBV21-1 is tagged as a pseudogene. The CDR3 runs 18 residues. The CDR3 coding sequence is TGTGCCAGCAGCAAAGTCAGTCCGGGGGGGAAACCTTTCTATGGCTACACCTTC. It translates to CASSKVSPGGKPFYGYTF.

The rearrangement uses TRBV28 and TRBJ2-5; weak D call: TRBD2 (5 bases). Germline lookup yields CDR1 MDHEN and CDR2 SYDVKM. Trimming stripped 7 bases from V and 2 bases from J, with 23 bases between. This CDR3 contains 17 residues. This CDR3 reads CASNTSPPAESQETQYF. The CDR3 bases are TGTGCCAGCAACACCTCCCCCCCAGCGGAGTCACAAGAGACCCAGTACTTC.

This clonotype was seen ten or more times. CDR3 DNA sequence: TGCGCCAGCAGCCAAGGACTAGCCGATGAGCAGTTCTTC. This sequence encodes CASSQGLADEQFF. The chain combines TRBV4-3 with TRBJ2-1; 7 nucleotides match TRBD2. Unmatched junction bases numbered 2, after V lost 1 base and J lost 8 bases. Looked up from germline, CDR1 is LGHNA and CDR2 is YSLEER. The CDR3 sequence is 13 residues long.

The chain couples TRBV2 to TRBJ2-5; 7 nucleotides match TRBD2. The CDR3 consists of 15 residues. Germline-derived CDR1 and CDR2 are SNHLY and FYNNEI. J was trimmed by 4 bases and V by 4 bases; bases with no gene match: 9. This chain's CDR3 is CASSGGGTTRETQYF. The CDR3 DNA reads TGTGCCAGCAGTGGGGGGGGGACCACGCGAGAGACCCAGTACTTC.

About this clonotype itself: An end of the junction does not agree with germline; a read error may underlie this. The chain links TRBV18 to TRBJ2-5; weak D call: TRBD2 (6 bases). There are 13 residues in the CDR3. The V gene's germline CDR1 is KGHSH and CDR2 LQKENI. The CDR3, as DNA: TGTGCCAGCTCACCACCCTTACGGGAGAGCCAGTACTTC. This translates into CASSPPLRESQYF.

The chain uses TRBV20-1 and TRBJ2-5; D might be TRBD2 (6 bases). This CDR3 has 14 amino acids. The germline CDR1 and CDR2 sequences are DFQATT and SNEGSKA (reference sequence). V was pared by 5 bases and J by 1 base, with 14 bases between. The CDR3 coding sequence is TGCAGTGCTGCGCGGGGCTACCTCCAAGAGACCCAGTACTTC. Translating it yields CSAARGYLQETQYF.

The chain links TRBV5-5 to TRBJ1-4; 8 bases match TRBD1. The CDR3 loop spans 18 amino acids. Trimming at V came to 2 bases and at J to 11 bases, leaving 20 bases not matched to a gene. Per the germline V gene, CDR1 is SGHKS and CDR2 is YYEKEE (reference sequence). The CDR3 DNA sequence: TGTGCCAGCAGCTTTGCCCCAGGGGGCGAGGGGTACGCGGAGAAACTGTTTTTT. Protein product: CASSFAPGGEGYAEKLFF. Using reference TRBV5-5 and TRBJ1-4 for the parts outside the CDR3, the full variable domain is DAGVTQSPTHLIKTRGQQVTLRCSPISGHKSVSWYQQVLGQGPQFIFQYYEKEERGRGNFPDRFSARQFPNYSSELNVNALLLGDSALYLCASSFAPGGEGYAEKLFFGSGTQLSVL.

The chain has TRBV5-1 and TRBJ1-1; 7 nucleotides match TRBD1. J lost 1 base, V lost 4 bases, and 7 bases had no gene match. CDR3 size: 15 residues. Germline V gene lookup returns CDR1 SGHRS and CDR2 YFSETQ. CDR3 DNA sequence: TGCGCCAGCAGCCCGAACACAGGGGAGAACACTGAAGCTTTCTTT. Protein sequence: CASSPNTGENTEAFF.

The V gene is TRBV5-5, the J gene TRBJ1-5; D remains unclear. The V and J ends lost 4 bases and 0 bases respectively, with 11 bases between them. This CDR3 region has 15 residues. Germline assignment: CDR1 SGHKS and CDR2 YYEKEE (reference sequence). CDR3 DNA: TGTGCCAGCAGCCGACTGGGATATAGCAATCAGCCCCAGCATTTT. The encoded protein is CASSRLGYSNQPQHF.

The chain recombines TRBV11-2 with TRBJ2-1; D is unresolved. V dropped 5 bases and J dropped 8 bases, with 16 bases sitting between them. The CDR3 totals 14 residues. Germline assignment: CDR1 SGHAT and CDR2 FQNNGV. This CDR3 is CASSIESAADEQFF. The CDR3 nucleotides read TGTGCCAGCAGCATCGAGTCCGCAGCCGATGAGCAGTTCTTC.

This chain connects TRBV6-5 to TRBJ1-2; a possible D gene is TRBD1 (5 bases). The CDR3 consists of 16 residues. Germline V gene data show CDR1 as MNHEY and CDR2 as SVGAGI. Trimming stripped 0 bases from V and 2 bases from J, with 13 bases between. For the CDR3, the DNA is TGTGCCAGCAGTTACTCCCCTCTGGGACTCAACTATGGCTACACCTTC. Translation gives CASSYSPLGLNYGYTF.

This clonotype showed up many times. V is TRBV12-3 or TRBV12-4 and J is TRBJ2-3; D gene ambiguous. CDR3 size: 15 residues. V was shortened by 6 bases and J by 14 bases, with 27 bases between the two germline ends. CDR3 sequence (DNA): TGTGCCAGCAGCCCCTTGGCCACGATCTTCAAATACGGGTATTTT. Translated, it gives CASSPLATIFKYGYF.

In this sample, this clonotype turned up a few times. This chain links TRBV6-2 or TRBV6-3 with TRBJ1-1, with D tentatively TRBD1 (5 bases). CDR3 length equals 15 residues. Germline CDR1 is MNHEY and CDR2 is SVGEGT. The V end lost 2 bases, the J end lost 4 bases, and 14 bases lay between the germline ends. The CDR3 nucleotides read TGTGCCAGCAGTTACGCCTCCGGGGGTTTCACTGAAGCTTTCTTT. It is translated as CASSYASGGFTEAFF.

This clonotype was seen a single time. V and J are TRBV20-1 and TRBJ2-3; D is possibly TRBD1 or TRBD2 (5 bases each). Trimming took off 0 bases at V and 6 bases at J, with 13 bases between the two ends. The CDR3 length is 14 residues. The V gene's germline CDR1 is DFQATT and CDR2 SNEGSKA (reference sequence). In DNA, the CDR3 is TGCAGTGCTAGAGACGGGACCAGACTGGATACGCAGTATTTT. It encodes CSARDGTRLDTQYF.

The chain links TRBV7-9 to TRBJ2-7; TRBD2 matches 10 bases. The length of the CDR3 is 18 residues. V shed 5 bases, J shed 2 bases, and the junction held 15 bases outside the gene matches. Looked up from germline, CDR1 is SEHNR and CDR2 is FQNEAQ (reference sequence). The CDR3 region has the DNA TGTGCCAGCAGCCGGCAGAGACTAGCGGGCAACCCTGCCTACGAGCAGTACTTC. Translated, it gives CASSRQRLAGNPAYEQYF.

Comments on this clonotype: A read error may be the cause here, since a much bigger clone is one base away. The J gene is TRBJ2-6, the V gene TRBV29-1; D gene uncertain. The CDR3 consists of 13 residues. CDR1 is SQVTM, CDR2 ANQGSEA, per germline. CDR3 amino acids: CSVEVSEANVLTF. In DNA, the CDR3 is TGCAGCGTTGAGGTCTCTGAGGCCAACGTCCTGACTTTC.

The chain joins TRBV28 to TRBJ2-5; D is unclear. The CDR3 is made up of 14 amino acids. The germline V and J ends were trimmed by 6 bases and 2 bases, with 13 bases remaining between them. The germline V gene has CDR1 MDHEN and CDR2 SYDVKM. In nucleotides, the CDR3 is TGTGCCAGCAGGTCCCTCGAACGGCAAGAGACCCAGTACTTC. Its protein product is CASRSLERQETQYF.

The V call is TRBV20-1, the J call TRBJ1-4; the D gene is possibly TRBD1 (6 bases). The germline V gene has CDR1 DFQATT and CDR2 SNEGSKA (reference sequence). V was pared by 6 bases and J by 5 bases, with 13 bases between. The CDR3 is 13 amino acids. CDR3 protein: CSARAQGNEKLFF. The CDR3 DNA follows: TGCAGTGCCCGGGCTCAGGGGAATGAAAAACTGTTTTTT.

The chain employs TRBV9 and TRBJ2-2; 9 bases match TRBD2. CDR3 length: 17 residues. Germline lookup yields CDR1 SGDLS and CDR2 YYNGEE. The trim removed 1 base at V and 0 bases at J, leaving 4 bases unmatched. The CDR3 reads CASSVLSGGTNTGELFF. CDR3 coding DNA: TGTGCCAGCAGCGTACTGAGCGGGGGGACGAACACCGGGGAGCTGTTTTTT.

The table lists this clonotype with many counts. In DNA form, the CDR3 reads TGCAGCGTTCCGGGACTAGCCCCCAAGACCCAGTACTTC. This sequence encodes CSVPGLAPKTQYF. V usage is TRBV29-1 and J usage is TRBJ2-7, with 9 bases matching TRBD2. The J call may be mistaken, given a closer DNA end match to TRBJ2-5. Germline-derived CDR1 and CDR2 are SQVTM and ANQGSEA. This CDR3 has 13 residues.

There are a few counts of this clonotype. The V and J genes are TRBV7-9 and TRBJ2-3; D gene ambiguous. V lost 5 bases and J 2 bases, leaving 8 bases between the germline ends. The CDR3 spans 13 residues. Germline V lookup: CDR1 SEHNR, CDR2 FQNEAQ (reference sequence). This CDR3 reads CASSNQDTDTQYF. CDR3 nucleotide sequence: TGTGCCAGCAGCAACCAAGACACAGATACGCAGTATTTT.

This clonotype appeared many times. The rearrangement joins TRBV20-1 to TRBJ1-2; D is possibly TRBD1 (6 bases). The CDR3 extends over 15 amino acids. The germline V gene encodes CDR1 DFQATT and CDR2 SNEGSKA (reference sequence). Trimming removed 1 base from V and 0 bases from J, with 12 bases in between. CDR3 amino acids: CSARVWTAANYGYTF. CDR3 DNA sequence: TGCAGTGCTAGAGTTTGGACAGCAGCTAACTATGGCTACACCTTC.

The V call is TRBV29-1, the J call TRBJ2-5, with D tentatively TRBD2 (6 bases). V dropped 2 bases and J dropped 11 bases, with 18 bases sitting between them. The CDR3 length is 13 residues. Germline CDR1 is SQVTM and CDR2 is ANQGSEA. CDR3 region: CSVENGLEGEQYF. As DNA, the CDR3 is TGCAGCGTTGAAAACGGGTTGGAGGGAGAGCAGTACTTC.

This clonotype was found many times. The J gene is TRBJ2-5, the V gene TRBV6-1; 7 bases agree with TRBD1. Germline V gene lookup returns CDR1 MNHNS and CDR2 SASEGT. V shed 6 bases, J shed 5 bases, and the junction held 9 bases outside the gene matches. The CDR3 runs to 14 residues. The CDR3 DNA reads as TGTGCCAGCAGAGACGACAGGGTTGGGGAGACCCAGTACTTC. The encoded protein is CASRDDRVGETQYF.

This clonotype was seen a handful of times. This sequence joins TRBV7-2 and TRBJ2-7; 7 bases are a match to TRBD1. This CDR3 has 14 amino acids. The germline V gene has CDR1 SGHTA and CDR2 FQGNSA. J lost 4 bases, V lost 5 bases, and 8 bases had no gene match. CDR3 residues: CASSPRPTGYEQYF. CDR3 DNA sequence: TGTGCCAGCAGCCCACGGCCGACAGGGTACGAGCAGTACTTC.

In its sample, this clonotype was seen a few times. CDR3 sequence reads: CASSYDREVSPLHF. The CDR3 bases are TGTGCCAGCAGTTACGACAGGGAAGTTTCACCCCTCCACTTT. The chain couples TRBV6-5 to TRBJ1-6; 7 nucleotides align to TRBD1. The ends lost 2 bases at V and 9 bases at J; junction bases unmatched: 4. The CDR3 loop spans 14 amino acids. Germline V lookup: CDR1 MNHEY, CDR2 SVGAGI.

This clonotype was detected ten times or more. The rearrangement uses TRBV7-2 and TRBJ2-1; D tentatively reads TRBD1 or TRBD2 (6 bases each). In germline, CDR1 is SGHTA, CDR2 FQGNSA. This CDR3 is 15 amino acids long. Deletions cut 1 base from V and 3 bases from J, with 10 bases between. CDR3 nucleotides: TGTGCCAGCAGCTTAGGGAGGGGGGACTACAATGAGCAGTTCTTC. Its translation is CASSLGRGDYNEQFF.